These 7 T cell receptor beta chains originate from one sample sequenced in a study of shared clonotypes between healthy human individuals. The method was immunoSEQ multiplex PCR; TCRdb's version includes in-frame clones alone and lacks a portion of them. Among roughly 1,100,000 clones listed, more than 60% were seen once. Material: memory CD4+ T cells sorted from blood. Subset in this sample: CD45RA-negative fraction. These receptors were obtained from a man between 18 and 29 years old in good health.

The chain has TRBV5-8 and TRBJ1-6; D possibly corresponds to TRBD1 (5 bases). The CDR3 runs to 16 residues. Germline CDR1 SGHTS, CDR2 YDEGEE. V dropped 6 bases and J dropped 3 bases, with 16 bases sitting between them. The CDR3 sequence: CASTLGAGVYNSPLHF. CDR3 in DNA: TGTGCCAGCACCCTTGGGGCTGGGGTCTATAATTCACCCCTCCACTTT.

The chain uses TRBV5-1 and TRBJ1-2, with D possibly matching TRBD1 (6 bases). Trimming shortened V by 7 bases and J by 4 bases, and 17 bases separated the two germline ends. This CDR3 is 14 amino acids long. CDR1 is SGHRS and CDR2 is YFSETQ in the germline V gene. This CDR3 reads CASRHQQGAYGYTF. For the CDR3, the DNA is TGCGCCAGCCGCCACCAACAGGGTGCCTATGGCTACACCTTC.

The chain combines TRBV7-2 with TRBJ2-5; possible D gene TRBD2, 6 bases. Germline CDR1 is SGHTA and CDR2 is FQGNSA. The CDR3 spans 14 residues. V lost 5 bases, J lost 3 bases, and 13 bases lay in between. The CDR3 sequence is CASSPPGRKETQYF. DNA for the CDR3: TGTGCCAGCAGCCCCCCTGGGAGGAAAGAGACCCAGTACTTC.

The V gene is TRBV5-6, the J gene TRBJ2-2; D is undetermined. The CDR3 covers 15 residues. From germline, CDR1 is SGHDT and CDR2 YYEEEE. The V and J ends lost 6 bases and 1 base respectively, with 13 bases between them. The CDR3 reads CASTRWLLNTGELFF. The CDR3 region has the DNA TGTGCCAGCACCCGGTGGCTCCTGAACACCGGGGAGCTGTTTTTT.

The chain carries TRBV21-1 and TRBJ2-4; the D call of TRBD2 is as the table states it, not checked on the DNA. TRBV21-1 is tagged as a pseudogene. This CDR3 has 15 amino acids. In DNA, the CDR3 is TGTGCCAGCAGCAACTCGCGTATAGCCAAAAACATTCAGTACTTC. Amino acid sequence: CASSNSRIAKNIQYF.

This clone was seen once. The V and J genes are TRBV5-4 and TRBJ1-1, with unresolved D. CDR1 is SGHNT and CDR2 is YYREEE in the germline V gene (reference sequence). V dropped 5 bases and J dropped 0 bases, with 11 bases sitting between them. The CDR3 is 14 amino acids. CDR3 sequence (DNA): TGTGCCAGCAGGGGCGGGTTACTGAACACTGAAGCTTTCTTT. Translation gives CASRGGLLNTEAFF.

The chain recombines TRBV11-2 with TRBJ2-7; 8 positions agree with TRBD2. V lost 2 bases and J lost 4; bases outside the gene matches: 10. In germline, CDR1 is SGHAT, CDR2 FQNNGV. CDR3 length: 16 amino acids. The CDR3 reads CASSLRAGLDRYEQYF. The CDR3 DNA reads as TGTGCCAGCAGCTTACGCGCGGGACTAGATAGATACGAGCAGTACTTC.